These 26 T cell receptor beta chains were sequenced from one sample in a study of blood T cell repertoires in COVID-19. The method was immunoSEQ multiplex PCR; TCRdb's version includes in-frame clones alone and lacks a portion of them. The top ten hold about 2.5% of the sample, which has some 150,000 clones, roughly 86% seen once. Sequencing was performed on peripheral blood. The receptors shown here come from a human donor in a cohort sampled during active COVID-19.

The V and J genes are TRBV5-1 and TRBJ2-5; 10 bases map to TRBD1. Germline V gene lookup returns CDR1 SGHRS and CDR2 YFSETQ. CDR3 size: 17 residues. With V trimmed by 3 bases and J by 5 bases, 13 bases remained unmatched. CDR3 DNA: TGCGCCAGCAGCTGGGAACCGGGACAGGGGTCTGGTGAGACCCAGTACTTC. Its translation is CASSWEPGQGSGETQYF.

The J gene is TRBJ2-6, the V gene TRBV25-1, with D uncertain. Trimming removed 3 bases at V and 1 base at J, with 7 bases between. Germline V lookup: CDR1 MGHDK, CDR2 SYGVNS. The CDR3 totals 15 residues. CDR3 region: CASSEYGSGANVLTF. The CDR3, as DNA: TGTGCCAGCAGTGAGTACGGGTCTGGGGCCAACGTCCTGACTTTC.

There are a few counts of this clone. V is TRBV6-6 and J is TRBJ1-2, with no clear D. V was pared by 3 bases and J by 3 bases, with 8 bases between. The CDR3 extends over 13 amino acids. CDR1 and CDR2 (germline): MNHNY, SVGAGI (reference sequence). Here the CDR3 DNA reads TGTGCCAGCAGTTATGGGCCCGACTATGGCTACACCTTC. Encoded protein: CASSYGPDYGYTF.

The chain links TRBV5-1 to TRBJ1-6; perhaps TRBD1 as D (5 bases). V lost 0 bases to trimming and J lost 4 bases, with 8 bases between them. The germline V gene encodes CDR1 SGHRS and CDR2 YFSETQ. This CDR3 comprises 15 residues. The CDR3 DNA is TGCGCCAGCAGCTTGGACAGGAGATATAATTCACCCCTCCACTTT. Translation gives CASSLDRRYNSPLHF.

This sequence joins TRBV5-6 and TRBJ2-7; D might be TRBD2 (5 bases). The CDR3 has 14 amino acids. Germline V gene sequence: CDR1 SGHDT, CDR2 YYEEEE. V was cut by 4 bases and J by 3 bases, with 14 bases left in between. The CDR3, as DNA: TGTGCCAGCAGCCTGGATAGGACTGGCTACGAGCAGTACTTC. Translated, it gives CASSLDRTGYEQYF.

The chain employs TRBV9 and TRBJ1-3; D is uncertain. This CDR3 is built from 13 residues. Trimming took off 3 bases at V and 4 bases at J, with 8 bases between the two ends. Germline V gene lookup returns CDR1 SGDLS and CDR2 YYNGEE. The CDR3 protein is CASSGNRGNTIYF. CDR3 sequence (DNA): TGTGCCAGCAGCGGAAACCGGGGAAACACCATATATTTT. The variable domain in full, completed from reference TRBV9 and TRBJ1-3, reads DSGVTQTPKHLITATGQRVTLRCSPRSGDLSVYWYQQSLDQGLQFLIQYYNGEERAKGNILERFSAQQFPDLHSELNLSSLELGDSALYFCASSGNRGNTIYFGEGSWLTVV.

This clone has just one count. The chain combines TRBV27 with TRBJ2-3, with 9 bases that match TRBD1. This CDR3 comprises 15 residues. Trimming cost V 2 bases and J 4 bases; bases outside gene matches: 4. Germline V gene sequence: CDR1 MNHEY, CDR2 SMNVEV (reference sequence). The chain's CDR3 is CASSLGDRDPDTQYF. CDR3 coding DNA: TGTGCCAGCAGTTTAGGGGACAGGGATCCAGATACGCAGTATTTT.

V usage is TRBV6-2 or TRBV6-3 and J usage is TRBJ1-5; D remains unclear. This CDR3 is built from 12 residues. Germline lookup yields CDR1 MNHEY and CDR2 SVGEGT. V lost 4 bases to trimming and J lost 9 bases, with 10 bases between them. CDR3: CASSFLPGPQHF. The CDR3 DNA sequence: TGTGCCAGCAGTTTTCTGCCGGGGCCCCAGCATTTT.

The chain uses TRBV7-2 and TRBJ2-7; 9 bases agree with TRBD2. The CDR3 sequence is 15 residues long. Unmatched junction bases numbered 12, after V lost 3 bases and J lost 9 bases. CDR1 is SGHTA, CDR2 FQGNSA, per germline. The CDR3 sequence: CASSLEGGLAGAQYF. The CDR3 DNA follows: TGTGCCAGCAGCTTGGAAGGGGGACTAGCTGGCGCGCAGTACTTC.

As concerns this clone: The same CDR3 also results from other DNA sequences found in this sample. The V gene is TRBV19, the J gene TRBJ2-2, with a weak D call TRBD1 (6 bases). Germline assignment: CDR1 LNHDA and CDR2 SQIVND (reference sequence). This CDR3 spans 15 amino acids. V was clipped by 3 bases and J by 1 base, with 9 bases between them. CDR3 loop: CASSISGVNTGELFF. The CDR3 nucleotides read TGTGCCAGTAGTATTTCAGGGGTGAACACCGGGGAGCTGTTTTTT.

Only one count was recorded for this clone. V usage is TRBV7-3 and J usage is TRBJ2-3; 8 bases agree with TRBD1. CDR1 is SGHTA and CDR2 is FQGTGA in the germline V gene. The CDR3 is made up of 15 amino acids. V was clipped by 4 bases and J by 5 bases; unmatched bases: 8. The CDR3 DNA sequence: TGTGCCAGCAGCTCGGCGACAGGGGTGGAAGATACGCAGTATTTT. Its protein is CASSSATGVEDTQYF. Filled out from reference TRBV7-3 and TRBJ2-3, the complete variable domain reads GAGVSQTPSNKVTEKGKYVELRCDPISGHTALYWYRQSLGQGPEFLIYFQGTGAADDSGLPNDRFFAVRPEGSVSTLKIQRTERGDSAVYLCASSSATGVEDTQYFGPGTRLTVL.

The chain links TRBV4-1 to TRBJ2-5; a weak D match, TRBD1 (5 bases). V was trimmed by 1 base and J by 4 bases, leaving 7 bases between them. CDR3 length equals 13 residues. Per germline, CDR1 MGHRA and CDR2 YSYEKL. This CDR3 is CASSQVGAETQYF. In nucleotides, the CDR3 is TGCGCCAGCAGCCAAGTAGGGGCAGAGACCCAGTACTTC.

This clone was observed at least ten times. The chain joins TRBV24-1 to TRBJ2-6; 10 positions match TRBD1. This CDR3 region has 17 residues. V dropped 4 bases and J dropped 2; count of bases not matched to a gene: 4. Germline CDR1 and CDR2: KGHDR and SFDVKD. This chain's CDR3 is CATSEGQGTAGANVLTF. In DNA form, the CDR3 reads TGTGCCACCAGTGAGGGACAGGGGACAGCTGGGGCCAACGTCCTGACTTTC.

CDR3 amino acids: CASSPIGRGQLGEQYF. The CDR3 nucleotides read TGTGCCAGCAGCCCGATTGGAAGGGGGCAACTGGGTGAGCAGTACTTC. The V gene is TRBV28, the J gene TRBJ2-7, with TRBD1 matching over 7 bases. V was pared by 6 bases and J by 7 bases, with 18 bases of the junction left unmatched. The V gene's germline CDR1 is MDHEN and CDR2 SYDVKM. This CDR3 region has 16 residues.

The chain recombines TRBV9 with TRBJ1-2; 7 bases map to TRBD1. The germline CDR1 and CDR2 sequences are SGDLS and YYNGEE. The CDR3 is 17 amino acids. Losses at the gene ends were 3 bases for V and 1 base for J; bases not matched to a gene: 12. CDR3 bases: TGTGCCAGCAGCGGAGGGGGCAGGGTGCCCTATAACTATGGCTACACCTTC. It translates to CASSGGGRVPYNYGYTF.

This chain joins TRBV5-4 and TRBJ2-2, with 7 bases that match TRBD1. This CDR3 spans 18 amino acids. Per the germline V gene, CDR1 is SGHNT and CDR2 is YYREEE (reference sequence). V shed 4 bases and J 2 bases; nucleotides not matched to a gene: 14. The CDR3 nucleotides are TGTGCCAGCAGCCCCACCCCCGGACAGGCATCCAACACCGGGGAGCTGTTTTTT. It codes for CASSPTPGQASNTGELFF.

This clone was observed once. This chain uses TRBV28 with TRBJ2-5; 9 positions match TRBD2. V dropped 4 bases and J dropped 3; count of bases not matched to a gene: 9. CDR3 length: 16 residues. CDR1 MDHEN and CDR2 SYDVKM come from the germline V gene. CDR3: CASSSPQRGGEETQYF. The CDR3 bases are TGTGCCAGCAGTTCCCCTCAACGCGGGGGGGAAGAGACCCAGTACTTC.

J is TRBJ2-7 and V is TRBV4-3; D possibly corresponds to TRBD2 (5 bases). Germline loops: CDR1 LGHNA, CDR2 YSLEER. V was pared by 1 base and J by 3 bases, with 7 bases between. CDR3 length: 13 residues. This chain's CDR3 is CASSQGGYYEQYF. The CDR3, as DNA: TGCGCCAGCAGCCAAGGCGGGTACTACGAGCAGTACTTC.

The chain employs TRBV12-2 and TRBJ2-7; TRBD1 is taken as the D call from the table, unchecked against the DNA. TRBV12-2 is a documented pseudogene. The CDR3 is 12 residues long. The CDR3 spells CASRLDLFGHQF. In nucleotides, the CDR3 is TGTGCAAGTCGCTTAGATCTTTTTGGACACCAGTTC.

This chain links TRBV12-3 or TRBV12-4 with TRBJ2-7; 7 positions match TRBD1. This CDR3 spans 13 amino acids. Germline trimming cut 7 bases from V and 1 base from J; bases unmatched to any gene: 4. CDR3 region: CASTWDRSYEQYF. The CDR3 nucleotides are TGTGCCAGCACCTGGGACAGATCCTACGAGCAGTACTTC.

The chain has TRBV6-6 and TRBJ2-1; 11 bases fit TRBD2. CDR1 and CDR2 (germline): MNHNY, SVGAGI (reference sequence). Losses at the gene ends were 5 bases for V and 2 bases for J; bases not matched to a gene: 5. The CDR3 runs to 16 residues. CDR3 loop: CASSQGLAGAYNEQFF. The DNA for the CDR3 is TGTGCCAGCAGTCAAGGACTAGCGGGTGCCTACAATGAGCAGTTCTTC.

This chain links TRBV7-9 with TRBJ1-5; TRBD1 aligns across 8 bases. This CDR3 has 16 amino acids. J gave up 0 bases and V 5 bases, and 6 bases lay outside the gene matches. Germline V gives CDR1 SEHNR, CDR2 FQNEAQ (reference sequence). The CDR3 bases are TGTGCCAGCAGCAAGGCGACAGGGGTTAGCAATCAGCCCCAGCATTTT. This codes for CASSKATGVSNQPQHF.

The CDR3 DNA reads as TGTGCCAGCAGTGAAAGCCCACAGGGGGGTGGAAGCTCACCCCTCCACTTT. Translating gives CASSESPQGGGSSPLHF. This chain uses TRBV6-1 with TRBJ1-6; 8 nucleotides agree with TRBD1. With 2 bases clipped from V and 10 bases from J, the junction kept 13 bases outside the gene matches. CDR1 is MNHNS and CDR2 is SASEGT in the germline V gene. This CDR3 is 17 amino acids long.

The chain is built from TRBV6-6 and TRBJ1-1, with D perhaps matching TRBD1 (5 bases). Trimming stripped 0 bases from V and 8 bases from J, with 10 bases between. Germline CDR1 and CDR2: MNHNY and SVGAGI (reference sequence). There are 13 residues in the CDR3. This chain's CDR3 is CASSYSGGGEAFF. In DNA, the CDR3 is TGTGCCAGCAGTTACTCCGGGGGAGGGGAAGCTTTCTTT.

The chain employs TRBV9 and TRBJ2-5, with 11 bases lining up with TRBD2. J lost 4 bases, V lost 1 base, and 3 bases had no gene match. The CDR3 extends over 15 amino acids. From germline, CDR1 is SGDLS and CDR2 YYNGEE. CDR3 sequence: CASSVTSGSRETQYF. CDR3 bases: TGTGCCAGCAGCGTAACTAGCGGGAGCCGAGAGACCCAGTACTTC.

The genes are TRBV6-6 and TRBJ1-2; 10 bases map to TRBD1. The CDR3 totals 13 residues. The V gene end was trimmed by 3 bases and the J gene end by 8 bases; junction bases not matched to a gene: 3. Germline V gene data show CDR1 as MNHNY and CDR2 as SVGAGI (reference sequence). The CDR3 bases are TGTGCCAGCAGTTATGGACAGGGGGGAGGCTACACCTTC. This encodes CASSYGQGGGYTF.